This T cell receptor beta chain came from a study of vaccination and CD4 T cells after COVID-19 (dated by TCRdb to 2021 to 2024). Notes on the research overall: SARS-CoV-2 positivity had been established in the convalescent patients by nasal swab PCR, and mild disease was recorded in under ten of these patients and severe disease in one. The convalescent cohort included six males and four females, with two Hispanic individuals, seven Caucasians, two Asians and one multiracial person. Participants received two doses of either the Pfizer-BioNTech BNT162b2 vaccine (n=8) or the Moderna mRNA-1273 vaccine (n=2). Post-COVID blood samples were collected from convalescent patients a median of roughly 100 days after diagnosis, with a range of roughly 30 to 161 days. Post-vaccine blood samples were taken a median of about 77 days after the second vaccine dose, with a range of roughly 13 to 250 days. Overlapping spike peptide pools from SARS-CoV-2 and from the common cold coronaviruses HCoV-NL63, HCoV-OC43 and HCoV-229E were used as culture stimuli. As controls, cultures received a CEFX viral epitope pool (the positive control), an HIV-1 Nef peptide pool (the negative control), or no peptide at all. In about 11 COVID-19 convalescent patients and a handful of infection-naive healthy vaccine recipients, the spike-specific CD4+ TCR repertoire before mRNA vaccination was compared with the repertoire after mRNA vaccination.

The library was made by PCR. At the Johns Hopkins FTIC core, DNA from the cultured CD4+ T cells underwent TCR sequencing with the Oncomine TCR Beta short-read assay. The QIAamp micro DNA kit was used to extract genomic DNA from the cultured CD4+ T cells. Oncomine TCR Beta libraries made from cultured CD4+ T cells were pooled using unique dual indexes and sequenced on an Illumina iSeq 100. Per the source publication's procedure: Non-productive sequences were removed, and CDR3s that did not start with C, did not end with F or W, or were shorter than 7 amino acids were discarded. The MANAFEST web application identified antigen-specific clonotypes by comparing peptide-stimulated wells against reference wells and other culture wells. Positive clones required FDR below 0.05, an odds ratio above 5, and productive frequency above 0.1% in at least two of three replicate wells. Clonotypes that were significantly expanded in both SARS-CoV-2 spike wells and at least one common cold coronavirus spike condition were defined as cross-reactive. CDR3 homology was assessed with Levenshtein distances (stringdist) and unrooted phylogenetic trees (ape) in R version 3.6.1. The public reads were reanalyzed by TCRdb: fastp trimming at Q25, MiXCR alignment, in-frame beta chains only. Rows matching on CDR3 protein sequence are summarized as one entry with the most common DNA and genes. These V and J calls originate from TCRdb's pipeline instead of the authors' own analysis. In this sample the table shows about 20,000 distinct CDR3 sequences, around 47% of which occur a single time. The ten largest clones take up roughly 25% of the sample.

As regards this clonotype: It has no known antigen specificity. No quality values exist for individual bases; no much larger clone is one base distant.

Study-wide conclusions, independent of this receptor: Although the median number of SARS-CoV-2-reactive clonotypes went up from around 19 after infection to approximately 40 after vaccination, the increase was not significant. Of the vaccine-specific clones found in convalescent patients, nearly all (304 of 307) were mono-reactive for SARS-CoV-2 spike instead of being cross-reactive with common cold coronaviruses. In convalescent patients, a median around 84% of post-vaccine SARS-CoV-2-reactive clones were detected only after vaccination, and vaccine-specific priming was suggested by this finding. The number of convalescent patients in the study was relatively small, and the study did not examine early timepoints following natural infection.

The sample's treatment or condition label, decoded: approximately 9-day PBMC culture with coronavirus spike peptide pools or control peptides (ViraFEST assay). The ViraFEST assay was used in the study, in which antigen-specific T cells were expanded with peptide pools and expanded clonotypes were subsequently identified by TCR sequencing. The convalescent patients' positive SARS-CoV-2 PCR tests fell between March and December 2020, which was before the Alpha, Beta and Delta variants emerged in the United States. Each well held 2.2 million or so PBMCs cultured in IMDM containing roughly 5% human AB serum and approximately 9.4 IU/ml IL-2, with 10 ug/ml peptide pools added. On days 3 and 7, half of the culture medium was replaced with fresh IL-2-containing medium. Once the cells had been in culture for 9 to 10 days, the EasySep CD4+ T cell isolation kit was used to isolate CD4+ T cells by negative selection. Ficoll-Paque Plus gradient centrifugation was used to isolate PBMCs from whole blood, and the isolated PBMCs were then either used fresh or cryopreserved at -140C. Triplicate wells were generally used for each culture condition.

The specimen was CD4+ T cells from blood, cultured in vitro, collected before SARS-CoV-2 vaccination. The clonotype was recovered from a human donor who had recovered from COVID-19.

DNA sequence: TGTGCCAGCAGCTCCCAAAGTACAGGCCACACTGAAGCTTTCTTT. The translation is CASSSQSTGHTEAFF. The V and J genes are TRBV7-2 and TRBJ1-1, with a weak D call of TRBD1 (5 bases match). V loses 4 bases, J loses 3 bases, and the germline ends lie 15 bases apart. The germline V gene yields SGHTA for CDR1 and FQGNSA for CDR2. The CDR3 covers 15 residues, taking in both the cysteine and the phenylalanine. The read is trimmed to its CDR3 DNA, 45 bases read in frame from base 1.